The 13 T cell receptor beta chains below were found in one sample sequenced in a study of regulatory and conventional T cells in RAG deficiency. The protocol was immunoSEQ multiplex PCR, while the TCRdb copy is restricted to in-frame clones and leaves out a portion. The table has fewer than 35,000 clones, over 75% seen once. Another study also made use of these data, one on regulatory T cells. That work contributes: Primers: 52 TRBV forward and 13 TRBJ reverse.

Sequenced: CD8+ T cells sorted from blood. All receptors derive from a human donor in good health.

The chain carries TRBV6-1 and TRBJ2-3, with 11 bases that match TRBD2. This CDR3 is built from 19 residues. Germline CDR1 MNHNS, CDR2 SASEGT. The ends lost 1 base at V and 2 bases at J; junction bases unmatched: 11. The CDR3 protein is CASSEEATGLAEPTDTQYF. The CDR3 nucleotides read TGTGCCAGCAGTGAAGAGGCGACGGGACTAGCGGAACCCACAGATACGCAGTATTTT.

The rearrangement links TRBV7-2 to TRBJ2-2; D may be TRBD2 (6 bases). The CDR3 totals 19 residues. Germline CDR1 SGHTA, CDR2 FQGNSA. V was shortened by 1 base and J by 4 bases, with 22 bases between the two germline ends. The CDR3: CASSLGPFSGLTSTGELFF. The CDR3 DNA reads TGTGCCAGCAGCTTAGGACCCTTTAGCGGTCTCACCAGCACCGGGGAGCTGTTTTTT.

This clone was counted a few times. In DNA form, the CDR3 reads TGTGCCAGCAGCAAACGTCATAGGATTCAGCGATACGAGCAGTACTTC. Its protein product is CASSKRHRIQRYEQYF. The chain links TRBV21-1 to TRBJ2-7; the table's D call TRBD2 went unverified against the DNA. TRBV21-1 is a pseudogene locus. This CDR3 is built from 16 residues.

The genes are TRBV2 and TRBJ1-2, with TRBD1 as a possible D gene (5 bases). Trimming shortened V by 6 bases and J by 5 bases, and 19 bases separated the two germline ends. The length of the CDR3 is 15 residues. CDR1 and CDR2 from the germline V gene are SNHLY and FYNNEI. The chain's CDR3 is CASRKQVALKYGYTF. CDR3 DNA sequence: TGTGCCAGCAGGAAACAGGTCGCCTTAAAATATGGCTACACCTTC. The entire variable domain, with the rest obtained from reference TRBV2 and TRBJ1-2, is as follows: EPEVTQTPSHQVTQMGQEVILRCVPISNHLYFYWYRQILGQKVEFLVSFYNNEISEKSEIFDDQFSVERPDGSNFTLKIRSTKLEDSAMYFCASRKQVALKYGYTFGSGTRLTVV.

As concerns this clone: One end of the junction is discordant with germline, which a read error may explain. Other DNA sequences of this sample code for an identical CDR3. The rearrangement links TRBV11-2 to TRBJ2-3; D ambiguous. The CDR3 length is 13 residues. Germline assignment: CDR1 SGHAT and CDR2 FQNNGV. The CDR3 spells CASSLSSTDTQYF. CDR3 sequence (DNA): TGTGCCAGCAGCTTAAGCAGCACAGATACACAGTATTTT.

The chain uses TRBV28 and TRBJ2-2, with a weak D call TRBD1 (6 bases). The germline CDR1 and CDR2 sequences are MDHEN and SYDVKM. Trimming removed 6 bases from V and 3 bases from J, with 14 bases in between. This CDR3 is built from 15 residues. The CDR3 reads CASRGAGWYTGELFF. CDR3 coding DNA: TGTGCCAGCAGGGGGGCAGGGTGGTACACCGGGGAGCTGTTTTTT. The full variable domain, completed using reference TRBV28 and TRBJ2-2, is DVKVTQSSRYLVKRTGEKVFLECVQDMDHENMFWYRQDPGLGLRLIYFSYDVKMKEKGDIPEGYSVSREKKERFSLILESASTNQTSMYLCASRGAGWYTGELFFGEGSRLTVL.

As regards this clone: The junction departs from the called germline gene at one end, perhaps through a read error. The chain couples TRBV2 to TRBJ1-1, with unresolved D. CDR1 SNHLY and CDR2 FYNNEI come from the germline V gene. There are 8 residues in the CDR3. CDR3 amino acids: CASNGLMF. The DNA of the CDR3 is TGTGCCAGCAATGGTCTAATGTTT.

This clone was observed a single time. The CDR3 protein is CASRGDINYGYTF. The CDR3, as DNA: TGTGCCAGCAGGGGGGATATCAACTATGGCTACACCTTC. V is TRBV6-5 and J is TRBJ1-2, with D tentatively TRBD1 (5 bases). The germline V gene has CDR1 MNHEY and CDR2 SVGAGI. The CDR3 covers 13 residues. Trimming stripped 6 bases from V and 2 bases from J, with 10 bases between.

This rearrangement joins TRBV10-1 to TRBJ2-3; D might be TRBD2 (5 bases). Trimming cost V 2 bases and J 6 bases, with 9 bases left between them. This CDR3 comprises 13 residues. The germline V gene has CDR1 WNHNN and CDR2 SYGVQD (reference sequence). For the CDR3, the DNA is TGCGCCAGCAGTGAGCTAGCCCCGGATACGCAGTATTTT. Protein product: CASSELAPDTQYF.

The chain combines TRBV6-5 with TRBJ1-5, with D hard to call. Per germline, CDR1 MNHEY and CDR2 SVGAGI. Trimming took off 4 bases at V and 7 bases at J, with 11 bases between the two ends. The CDR3 runs to 13 residues. This chain's CDR3 is CASSSDPVQPQHF. The DNA of the CDR3 is TGTGCCAGCAGTTCCGACCCCGTACAGCCCCAGCATTTT.

The chain is built from TRBV19 and TRBJ1-1; a weak D match, TRBD1 (6 bases). Trimming stripped 3 bases from V and 6 bases from J, with 14 bases between. The length of the CDR3 is 14 residues. CDR1 LNHDA and CDR2 SQIVND come from the germline V gene (reference sequence). CDR3 sequence (DNA): TGTGCCAGTAGTATCTTGAAACAGGGCTCTGAAGCTTTCTTT. This encodes CASSILKQGSEAFF.

The CDR3: CAWSIGGDQPQHF. The DNA of the CDR3 is TGTGCCTGGAGTATTGGGGGCGATCAGCCCCAGCATTTT. The rearrangement links TRBV30 to TRBJ1-5; TRBD1 might be the D (6 bases). The germline V gene has CDR1 GTSNPN and CDR2 SVGIG (reference sequence). Trimming pared 2 bases from V and 5 bases from J, leaving 10 bases between. The CDR3 has 13 amino acids.

The genes are TRBV29-1 and TRBJ2-5; D perhaps matches TRBD2 (6 bases). The J call may not be correct, given that the DNA end is closer to TRBJ2-7. Germline V gene sequence: CDR1 SQVTM, CDR2 ANQGSEA. The CDR3 loop spans 13 amino acids. The DNA of the CDR3 is TGCAGCGTTGAGGGGGGACGGAGCTACGAGCAGTACTTC. Protein sequence: CSVEGGRSYEQYF.